One T cell receptor beta chain is described in this entry. The antigen is undetermined. The data are from a study of cytomegalovirus exposure and HLA in healthy donors. Study results and limitations: In a later analysis, TCR beta V- and J-gene trimming showed a link to a missense DCLRE1C variant. Analyses of presence and absence presupposed an approximately uniform sequencing depth across donors.

PCR involved 60 Vbeta and 13 Jbeta primers. The protocol was immunoSEQ multiplex PCR, while the TCRdb copy is restricted to in-frame clones and leaves out a portion. The repertoire has 120,000 to 150,000 clones, 60% to 80% of them found once; the top ten carry about 1.7%. This clonotype was sampled from a woman aged 25-40 years in good health and CMV-seronegative. Sequenced material: PBMCs.

Here the CDR3 reads CASSSGRATKETQYF. The CDR3 bases are TGTGCCAGCAGTTCCGGCAGGGCTACTAAAGAGACCCAGTACTTC. V is TRBV6-5 and J is TRBJ2-5; maybe TRBD1 (5 bases). Germline V gene lookup returns CDR1 MNHEY and CDR2 SVGAGI. The CDR3 extends over 15 amino acids. The V end was cut by 4 bases, the J end by 3 bases, with 15 bases between.